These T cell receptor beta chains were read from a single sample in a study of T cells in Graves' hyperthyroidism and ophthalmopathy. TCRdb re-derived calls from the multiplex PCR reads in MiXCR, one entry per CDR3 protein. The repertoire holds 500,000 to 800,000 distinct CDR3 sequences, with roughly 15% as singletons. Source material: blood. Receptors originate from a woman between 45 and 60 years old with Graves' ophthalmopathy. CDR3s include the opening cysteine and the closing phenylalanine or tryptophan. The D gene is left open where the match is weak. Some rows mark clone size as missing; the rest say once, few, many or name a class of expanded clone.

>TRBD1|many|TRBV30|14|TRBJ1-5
CAWSAGTGVQPQHF
TGTGCCTGGAGTGCCGGGACAGGGGTACAGCCCCAGCATTTT
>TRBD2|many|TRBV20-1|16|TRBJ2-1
CSARGERERAYNEQFF
TGCAGTGCTAGGGGGGAGCGGGAGAGGGCCTACAATGAGCAGTTCTTC
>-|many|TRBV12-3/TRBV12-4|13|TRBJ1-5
CATTGARDRPQHF
TGTGCCACCACTGGGGCCAGGGATCGTCCCCAGCATTTT
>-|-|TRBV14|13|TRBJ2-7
CASSKRERHEQYF
TGTGCCAGCAGCAAAAGAGAGCGGCACGAGCAGTACTTC
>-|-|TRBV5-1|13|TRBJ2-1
CASSLGGRQGQFF
TGCGCCAGCAGCTTAGGAGGGCGACAGGGACAGTTCTTC
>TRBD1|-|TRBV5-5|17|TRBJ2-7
CASSQLIPDRGRDEQYF
TGTGCCAGCAGCCAACTAATTCCCGACAGGGGCCGGGACGAGCAGTACTTC
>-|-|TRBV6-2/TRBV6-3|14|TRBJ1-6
CASSLLVRDSPLHF
TGTGCCAGCAGCTTACTCGTAAGGGATTCACCCCTCCACTTT
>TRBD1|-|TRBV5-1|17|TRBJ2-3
CASSLGQGGHFRDTQYF
TGCGCCAGCAGCCTGGGACAGGGAGGCCATTTTAGAGATACGCAGTATTTT
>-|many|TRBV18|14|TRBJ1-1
CASSSDRIGTEAFF
TGTGCCAGCTCATCCGACAGGATCGGCACTGAAGCTTTCTTT
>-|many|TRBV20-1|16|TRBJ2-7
CSARDARGSYTYEQYF
TGCAGTGCTAGAGATGCGCGGGGCAGTTATACCTACGAGCAGTACTTC
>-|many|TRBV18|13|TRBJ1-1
CASSPQQNTEAFF
TGTGCCAGCTCACCACAACAGAACACTGAAGCTTTCTTT
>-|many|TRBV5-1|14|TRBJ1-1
CASSLAPGDTEAFF
TGCGCCAGCAGCTTGGCCCCGGGGGACACTGAAGCTTTCTTT
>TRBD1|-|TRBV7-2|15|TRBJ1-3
CASSFGTGLGNTIYF
TGTGCCAGCAGCTTCGGGACAGGGCTTGGAAACACCATATATTTT
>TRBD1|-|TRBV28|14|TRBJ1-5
CASSGQGQNQPQHF
TGTGCCAGCAGCGGACAGGGGCAGAATCAGCCCCAGCATTTT
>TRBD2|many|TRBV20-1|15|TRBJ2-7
CSARLAGRQPYEQYF
TGCAGTGCTAGATTGGCCGGGAGGCAACCCTACGAGCAGTACTTC
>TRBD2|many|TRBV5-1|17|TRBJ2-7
CASSPGLAGVTSYEQYF
TGCGCCAGCAGCCCGGGACTAGCGGGAGTAACCTCGTACGAGCAGTACTTC
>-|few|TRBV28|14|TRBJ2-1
CASTIEGTRNEQFF
TGTGCCAGCACTATAGAAGGGACTCGGAATGAGCAGTTCTTC
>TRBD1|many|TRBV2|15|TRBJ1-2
CASRIAGAGGVGYTF
TGTGCCAGCAGAATAGCCGGGGCAGGGGGCGTTGGCTACACCTTC
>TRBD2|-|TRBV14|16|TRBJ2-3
CSSGQGLAGGTDTQYF
TGTTCCAGCGGCCAAGGGTTAGCGGGAGGTACAGATACGCAGTATTTT
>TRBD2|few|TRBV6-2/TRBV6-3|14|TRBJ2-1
CASSYFAGEQEQFF
TGTGCCAGCAGTTACTTTGCGGGAGAACAAGAGCAGTTCTTC
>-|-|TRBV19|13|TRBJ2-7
CASSIERFSEQYF
TGTGCCAGTAGTATAGAAAGATTTTCCGAGCAGTACTTC
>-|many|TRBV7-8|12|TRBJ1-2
CASSSDQGGYTF
TGTGCCAGCAGCTCGGACCAGGGGGGCTACACCTTC
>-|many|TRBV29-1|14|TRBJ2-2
CSVGRLREPGELFF
TGCAGCGTTGGGCGGCTGAGGGAACCCGGGGAGCTGTTTTTT
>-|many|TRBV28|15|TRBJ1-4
CASSPGGVLNEKLFF
TGTGCCAGCAGCCCGGGCGGGGTGCTTAATGAAAAACTGTTTTTT
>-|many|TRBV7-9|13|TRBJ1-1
CASSKDETTEAFF
TGTGCCAGCAGCAAGGACGAGACCACTGAAGCTTTCTTT
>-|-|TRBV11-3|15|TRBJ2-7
CASSWRGLNTYEQYF
TGTGCCAGCAGCTGGAGGGGGCTAAACACCTACGAGCAGTACTTC
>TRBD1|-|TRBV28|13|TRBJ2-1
CASGTGPTVEQFF
TGTGCCAGTGGGACAGGGCCCACCGTCGAGCAGTTCTTC
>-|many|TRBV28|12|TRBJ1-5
CGNGADNQPQHF
TGTGGAAACGGGGCGGATAATCAGCCCCAGCATTTT
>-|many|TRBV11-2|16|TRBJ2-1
CASSLEVRAFGNEQFF
TGTGCCAGCAGCTTAGAAGTCAGGGCTTTCGGAAATGAGCAGTTCTTC
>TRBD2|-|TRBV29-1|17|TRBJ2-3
CSVGGDRAGGRTDTQYF
TGCAGCGTTGGGGGGGACCGAGCGGGAGGGCGCACAGATACGCAGTATTTT
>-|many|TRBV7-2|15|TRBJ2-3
CASSLEGDATDTQYF
TGTGCCAGCAGCTTAGAGGGGGATGCGACAGATACGCAGTATTTT
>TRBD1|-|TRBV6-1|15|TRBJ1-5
CASRPGQGIGQPQHF
TGTGCCAGCAGACCCGGACAGGGGATAGGACAGCCCCAGCATTTT
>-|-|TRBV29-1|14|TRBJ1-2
CSVVRDLYNYGYTF
TGCAGCGTGGTCCGGGACCTATATAACTATGGCTACACCTTC
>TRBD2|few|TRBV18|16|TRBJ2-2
CASSPPFAGAAGELFF
TGTGCCAGCTCACCACCGTTCGCGGGAGCGGCCGGGGAGCTGTTTTTT
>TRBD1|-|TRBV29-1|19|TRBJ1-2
CRIGEETGTTFCTGDQFTF
TGCAGGATTGGGGAGGAGACAGGGACAACATTTTGCACCGGGGACCAGTTCACCTTC
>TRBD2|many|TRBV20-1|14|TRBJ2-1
CSASLAERHNEQFF
TGCAGTGCTAGCCTAGCGGAGAGACACAATGAGCAGTTCTTC
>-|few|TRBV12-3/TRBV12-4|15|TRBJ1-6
CASSLRAGENSPLHF
TGTGCCAGCAGTCTTAGAGCGGGGGAGAATTCACCCCTCCACTTT
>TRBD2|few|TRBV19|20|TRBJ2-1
CASSIDQPSPGLVSYNEQFF
TGTGCCAGTAGTATAGATCAGCCCTCCCCGGGACTAGTCTCCTACAATGAGCAGTTCTTC
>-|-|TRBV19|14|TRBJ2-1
CAGSTSSVDNEQFF
TGTGCCGGTAGTACCTCTAGCGTTGACAATGAGCAGTTCTTC
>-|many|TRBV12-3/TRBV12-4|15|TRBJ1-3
CASSNRGVDGNTIYF
TGTGCCAGCAGCAATCGGGGGGTAGATGGAAACACCATATATTTT
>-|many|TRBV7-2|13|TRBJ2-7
CASRPGNSYEQYF
TGTGCCAGCAGGCCCGGGAATTCCTACGAGCAGTACTTC
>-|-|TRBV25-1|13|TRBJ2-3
CASSESGTDTQYF
TGTGCCAGCAGTGAATCGGGCACAGATACGCAGTATTTT
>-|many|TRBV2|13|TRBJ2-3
CASSDASTDTQYF
TGTGCCAGCAGTGATGCTAGCACAGATACGCAGTATTTT
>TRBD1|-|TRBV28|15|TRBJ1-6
CASSLPTGFGSPLHF
TGTGCCAGCAGTTTACCGACAGGGTTTGGGTCACCCCTCCACTTT
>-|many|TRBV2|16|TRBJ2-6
CASSGFLRSGANVLTF
TGTGCCAGCAGTGGGTTTTTGAGATCTGGGGCCAACGTCCTGACTTTC
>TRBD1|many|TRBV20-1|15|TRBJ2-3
CSAKSRDSHFHTQYF
TGCAGTGCTAAATCCCGGGACAGTCATTTTCATACGCAGTATTTT
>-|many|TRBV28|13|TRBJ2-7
CASISRLDYEQYF
TGTGCCAGCATCTCACGACTAGACTACGAGCAGTACTTC
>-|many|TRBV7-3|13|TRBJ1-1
CASSREMNTEAFF
TGTGCCAGCAGCAGAGAGATGAACACTGAAGCTTTCTTT
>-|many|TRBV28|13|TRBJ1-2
CASSLEQGRGYTF
TGTGCCAGCAGTTTAGAGCAGGGCCGAGGCTACACCTTC
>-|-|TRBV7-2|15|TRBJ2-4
CASSLGGGTENIQYF
TGTGCCAGCAGCCTAGGGGGGGGTACCGAAAACATTCAGTACTTC
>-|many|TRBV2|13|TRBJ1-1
CASSEQGNTEAFF
TGTGCCAGCAGTGAACAGGGGAACACTGAAGCTTTCTTT
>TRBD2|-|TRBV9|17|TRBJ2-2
CASSTLGSGRGTGELFF
TGTGCCAGCAGCACGCTGGGTAGCGGGAGGGGCACCGGGGAGCTGTTTTTT
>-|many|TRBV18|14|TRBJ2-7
CASSPLGSNYEQYF
TGTGCCAGCTCACCGCTCGGGAGTAACTACGAGCAGTACTTC
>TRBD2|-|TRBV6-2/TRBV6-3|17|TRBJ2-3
CASSGGLAGEPTDTQYF
TGTGCCAGCAGTGGAGGTTTAGCGGGAGAGCCCACAGATACGCAGTATTTT